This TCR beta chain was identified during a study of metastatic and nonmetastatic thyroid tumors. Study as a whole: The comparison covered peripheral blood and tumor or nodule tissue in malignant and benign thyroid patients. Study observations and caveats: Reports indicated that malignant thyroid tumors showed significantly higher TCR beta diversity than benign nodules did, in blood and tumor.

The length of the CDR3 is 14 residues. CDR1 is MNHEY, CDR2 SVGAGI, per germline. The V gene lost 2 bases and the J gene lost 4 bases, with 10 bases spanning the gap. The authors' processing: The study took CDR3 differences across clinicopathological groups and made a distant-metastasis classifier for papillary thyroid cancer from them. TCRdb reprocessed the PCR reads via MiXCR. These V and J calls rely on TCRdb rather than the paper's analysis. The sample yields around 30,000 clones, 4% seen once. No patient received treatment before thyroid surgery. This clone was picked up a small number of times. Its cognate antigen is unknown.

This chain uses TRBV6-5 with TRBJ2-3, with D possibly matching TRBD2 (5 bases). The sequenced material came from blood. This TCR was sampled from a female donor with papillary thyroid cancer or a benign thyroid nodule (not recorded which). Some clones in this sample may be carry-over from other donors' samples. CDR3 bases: TGTGCCAGCAGTTACGGGAGTAGAGCAGATACGCAGTATTTT. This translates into CASSYGSRADTQYF.